This T cell receptor (beta chain) was documented in a study of regulatory T cells in long-lasting Graves disease. Study-wide points: The number of shared public clonotypes was higher in persistent patients (more than 2,500) than new patients (966).

To make TCR beta libraries, researchers used iRepertoire HTBI primers and Arm-PCR of CDR3 regions. TCRdb independently ran MiXCR on the multiplex PCR reads; one entry per CDR3 protein. The sample has fewer than 650,000 distinct CDR3 sequences, 16% seen once. A note on this clonotype: Its antigen remains unidentified.

The time point is: newly diagnosed GD, antithyroid drugs for less than 3 months. The TCR library used RNA extracted from PBMCs. Peripheral blood, at 8 to 9.5 milliliters, went into EDTA tubes. The same sample was also studied in work on T cells in Graves' hyperthyroidism and ophthalmopathy.

The specimen comprised peripheral blood mononuclear cells (PBMCs), sampled at new diagnosis, from a patient treated with antithyroid drugs. This TCR came from a man between 18 and 35 years old with Graves disease.

The CDR3 DNA is TGTGCCAGCAGACTCACAGGTTACATAAGCTCTGGGGCCAACGTCCTGACTTTC. It translates to CASRLTGYISSGANVLTF. The V and J genes are TRBV27 and TRBJ2-6, with D possibly matching TRBD1 (5 bases). V was cut by 6 bases and J by 0 bases, with 18 bases left in between. Germline V gene data show CDR1 as MNHEY and CDR2 as SMNVEV (reference sequence). This CDR3 is 18 amino acids long.